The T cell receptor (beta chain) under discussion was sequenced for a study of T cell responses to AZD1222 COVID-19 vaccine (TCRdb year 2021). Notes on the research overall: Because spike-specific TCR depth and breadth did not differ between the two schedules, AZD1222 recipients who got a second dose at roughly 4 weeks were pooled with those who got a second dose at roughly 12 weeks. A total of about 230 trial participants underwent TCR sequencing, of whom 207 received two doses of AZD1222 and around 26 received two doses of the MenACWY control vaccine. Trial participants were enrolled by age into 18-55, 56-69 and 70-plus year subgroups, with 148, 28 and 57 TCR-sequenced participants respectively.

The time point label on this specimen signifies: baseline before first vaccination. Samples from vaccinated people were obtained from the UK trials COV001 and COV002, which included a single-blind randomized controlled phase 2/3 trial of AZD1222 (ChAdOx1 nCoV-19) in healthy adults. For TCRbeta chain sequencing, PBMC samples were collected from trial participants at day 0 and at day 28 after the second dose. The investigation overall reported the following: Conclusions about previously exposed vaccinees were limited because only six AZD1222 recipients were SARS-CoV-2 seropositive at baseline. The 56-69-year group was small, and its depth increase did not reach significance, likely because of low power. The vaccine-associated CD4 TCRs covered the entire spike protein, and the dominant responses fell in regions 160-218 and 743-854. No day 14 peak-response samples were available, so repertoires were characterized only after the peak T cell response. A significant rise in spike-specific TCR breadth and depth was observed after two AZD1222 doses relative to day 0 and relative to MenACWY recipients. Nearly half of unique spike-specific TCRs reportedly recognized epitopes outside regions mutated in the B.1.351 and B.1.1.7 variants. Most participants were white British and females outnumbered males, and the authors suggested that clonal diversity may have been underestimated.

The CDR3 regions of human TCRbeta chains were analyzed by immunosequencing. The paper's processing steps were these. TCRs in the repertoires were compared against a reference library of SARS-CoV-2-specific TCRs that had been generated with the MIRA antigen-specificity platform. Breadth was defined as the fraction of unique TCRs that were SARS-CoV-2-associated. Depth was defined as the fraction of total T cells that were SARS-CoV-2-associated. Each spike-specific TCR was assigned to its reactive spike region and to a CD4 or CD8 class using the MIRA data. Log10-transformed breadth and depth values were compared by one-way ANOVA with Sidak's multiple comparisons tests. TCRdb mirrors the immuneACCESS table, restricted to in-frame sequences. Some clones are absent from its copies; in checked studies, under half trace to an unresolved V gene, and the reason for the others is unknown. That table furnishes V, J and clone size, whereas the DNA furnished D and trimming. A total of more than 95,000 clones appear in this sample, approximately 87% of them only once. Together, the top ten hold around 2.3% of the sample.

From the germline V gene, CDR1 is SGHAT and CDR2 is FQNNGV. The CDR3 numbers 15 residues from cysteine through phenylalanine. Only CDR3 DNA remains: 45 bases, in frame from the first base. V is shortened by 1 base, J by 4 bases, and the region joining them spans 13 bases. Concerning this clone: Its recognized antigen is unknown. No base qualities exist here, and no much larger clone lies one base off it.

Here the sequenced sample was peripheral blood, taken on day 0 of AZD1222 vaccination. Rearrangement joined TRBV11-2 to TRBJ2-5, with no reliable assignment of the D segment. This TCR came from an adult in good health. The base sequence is TGTGCCAGCAGCTTAGGAGAGCTGGTAGGAGAGACCCAGTACTTC. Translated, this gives CASSLGELVGETQYF.